The source of this T cell receptor beta chain is a study of shared clonotypes between healthy human individuals. Comment on this clone: Antigen: not known.

Germline assignment: CDR1 ENHRY and CDR2 SYGVKD. The CDR3 consists of 14 residues. Every immunoSEQ plate was one replicate of a subset's evenly spread DNA. Here immunoSEQ multiplex PCR was the method, and the copy in TCRdb shows in-frame clones only, minus some. Of about 2.3 million clones in the sample, over 90% are singletons; the top ten hold 0.39%. Study observations and caveats: Naive CD4 clonotypes overlapped across a handful of donors at approximately 5.5%.

The receptor was derived from a man younger than 30 in good health. Some clones in this sample may be carry-over from other donors' samples. Sequenced: naive CD4+ T cells from PBMCs. Subset in this sample: CD45RA+ positively selected. V is TRBV10-3 and J is TRBJ2-5; no clear D gene. The tail of the sequence fits TRBJ2-7 better, so the J call may be wrong. CDR3 in amino acids: CAISVGSQSYEQYF. CDR3 nucleotide sequence: TGTGCCATCAGTGTGGGAAGCCAGTCCTACGAGCAGTACTTC.